The 8 T cell receptor beta chains in this list originate from one sample, sequenced in a study of blood T cells in healthy people across ages. A second roughly 7 to 11 cycle PCR used barcoded and J-beta primers. From the 5' RACE reads, TCRdb called clonotypes with MiXCR, one entry per CDR3 protein. This sample yields 1.5 million to 2 million distinct CDR3 sequences, of which roughly 50% are seen a single time; 2.1% belongs to the top ten. The sequenced sample was blood. Receptors originate from a woman aged 40 to 55 in good health.

The rearrangement uses TRBV6-5 and TRBJ2-5, with D perhaps matching TRBD1 or TRBD2 (5 bases each). Germline V gene sequence: CDR1 MNHEY, CDR2 SVGAGI. The germline V and J ends were trimmed by 5 bases and 2 bases, with 18 bases remaining between them. The CDR3 has 16 residues. CDR3 bases: TGTGCCAGCAGTCTGACGGGGACGTACCCACAAGAGACCCAGTACTTC. Translation: CASSLTGTYPQETQYF.

The chain recombines TRBV12-3 or TRBV12-4 with TRBJ2-1; 9 bases fit TRBD2. This CDR3 is built from 15 residues. The V gene end was trimmed by 2 bases and the J gene end by 9 bases; junction bases not matched to a gene: 8. The CDR3 is CASSLIAGGITEQFF. CDR3 coding DNA: TGTGCCAGCAGTTTAATCGCGGGGGGGATCACTGAGCAGTTCTTC.

V is TRBV20-1 and J is TRBJ2-1; possibly TRBD2 for D (5 bases). The CDR3 is made up of 13 amino acids. V was pared by 6 bases and J by 13 bases, with 22 bases between. The germline gives CDR1 DFQATT, CDR2 SNEGSKA (reference sequence). CDR3 sequence reads: CSAEGEAEETQFF. CDR3 DNA sequence: TGCAGTGCCGAGGGAGAGGCGGAAGAGACCCAGTTCTTC.

The chain combines TRBV10-3 with TRBJ2-2, with a weak D call TRBD1 (6 bases). CDR3 length equals 16 residues. From germline, CDR1 is ENHRY and CDR2 SYGVKD. V shed 6 bases and J shed 2 bases, with 16 bases lying between them. In DNA, the CDR3 is TGTGCCATCAGGGTAAATACAGGGCCCAACACCGGGGAGCTGTTTTTT. It specifies CAIRVNTGPNTGELFF.

The chain combines TRBV11-1 with TRBJ2-5; 9 nucleotides line up with TRBD2. The CDR3 has 15 residues. With 4 bases clipped from V and 3 bases from J, the junction kept 6 bases outside the gene matches. Germline values: CDR1 SGHAT, CDR2 FQDESV (reference sequence). CDR3 loop: CASSYSGGPEETQYF. The DNA of the CDR3 is TGTGCCAGCAGCTACAGCGGGGGGCCCGAAGAGACCCAGTACTTC.

This sequence joins TRBV6-5 and TRBJ2-3; D gene ambiguous. The V end lost 0 bases, the J end lost 3 bases, and 16 bases lay between the germline ends. Germline CDR1 reads MNHEY; CDR2 reads SVGAGI. The CDR3 spans 17 residues. The CDR3: CASSYSSLSSGTDTQYF. CDR3 sequence (DNA): TGTGCCAGCAGTTACTCGTCGCTAAGCTCCGGGACAGATACGCAGTATTTT.

The chain's CDR3 is CATSGPRDTDSGANVLTF. The CDR3 region has the DNA TGTGCCACCAGTGGCCCCCGGGACACCGACTCTGGGGCCAACGTCCTGACTTTC. The gene calls are TRBV24-1 and TRBJ2-6, with D possibly TRBD1 on 6 matching bases. The germline CDR1 and CDR2 sequences are KGHDR and SFDVKD. Trimming removed 5 bases at V and 0 bases at J, with 16 bases between. This CDR3 has 18 residues.

The chain joins TRBV6-6 to TRBJ2-7, with D possibly matching TRBD2 (5 bases). The germline V and J ends were trimmed by 7 bases and 4 bases, with 20 bases remaining between them. The germline gives CDR1 MNHNY, CDR2 SVGAGI (reference sequence). The CDR3 runs 15 residues. The CDR3 loop is CASIAPGRGDYEQYF. The CDR3 bases are TGTGCCAGCATTGCACCCGGACGGGGTGATTACGAGCAGTACTTC.